The 31 T cell receptor beta chains below all came from one sample that was sequenced in a study of T cells in Graves' hyperthyroidism and ophthalmopathy. Template material for amplifying TCR beta CDR3 regions consisted of RNA transcripts. RT-PCR in the first round (using the HTBI primer set) targeted the TCR CDR3. A single record per CDR3 protein comes from TCRdb applying MiXCR to the multiplex PCR reads. Of around 690,000 distinct CDR3 sequences listed, around 20% were seen once; the top ten hold approximately 30%. Material for sequencing was blood. These receptors all come from a man between 25 and 39 years old with Graves' ophthalmopathy.

This clonotype appeared once. The chain uses TRBV6-1 and TRBJ1-3; D is unclear. CDR1 is MNHNS and CDR2 is SASEGT in the germline V gene. V lost 3 bases and J lost 4, with 7 bases in between. This CDR3 contains 13 residues. This CDR3 reads CASSEGLGNTIYF. The DNA for the CDR3 is TGTGCCAGCAGTGAGGGTCTCGGAAACACCATATATTTT.

This clonotype turned up a few times. V is TRBV4-1 and J is TRBJ1-1; D is undetermined. CDR3 length: 13 amino acids. In germline, CDR1 is MGHRA, CDR2 YSYEKL. The V gene lost 3 bases and the J gene lost 10 bases, with 15 bases spanning the gap. The CDR3 reads CASSQVGRSGAFF. The CDR3 coding sequence is TGCGCCAGCAGCCAGGTAGGAAGAAGTGGAGCTTTCTTT.

The chain employs TRBV10-3 and TRBJ2-5, with D possibly TRBD1 on 6 matching bases. Germline V gene sequence: CDR1 ENHRY, CDR2 SYGVKD. The germline V and J ends were trimmed by 8 bases and 5 bases, with 18 bases remaining between them. CDR3 length: 14 amino acids. The chain's CDR3 is CAISGGLAQETQYF. The CDR3 region has the DNA TGTGCCATCTCTGGGGGCCTAGCACAGGAGACCCAGTACTTC.

The chain carries TRBV30 and TRBJ2-1, with a possible D match to TRBD1 (6 bases). V lost 2 bases, J lost 3 bases, and 11 bases lay in between. The CDR3 loop spans 14 amino acids. Germline assignment: CDR1 GTSNPN and CDR2 SVGIG (reference sequence). CDR3 bases: TGTGCCTGGAGTCCAGGGGATAGCTACAATGAGCAGTTCTTC. Amino acid sequence: CAWSPGDSYNEQFF.

This clonotype was counted only a few times. The chain combines TRBV2 with TRBJ1-2; D uncertain. V lost 7 bases and J 4 bases, leaving 13 bases between the germline ends. The CDR3 loop spans 13 amino acids. Germline V lookup: CDR1 SNHLY, CDR2 FYNNEI. As DNA, the CDR3 is TGTGCCAGCAATATACGGGTGTCCTATGGCTACACCTTC. It encodes CASNIRVSYGYTF.

The chain has TRBV20-1 and TRBJ1-5; no definite D call. The CDR3 is made up of 18 amino acids. The germline gives CDR1 DFQATT, CDR2 SNEGSKA (reference sequence). V lost 1 base to trimming and J lost 4 bases, with 23 bases between them. The CDR3: CSARGGRGPVVENQPQHF. The CDR3 nucleotides are TGCAGTGCTAGAGGAGGCCGTGGGCCGGTGGTAGAGAATCAGCCCCAGCATTTT.

This chain uses TRBV30 with TRBJ2-3, with no clear D. Trimming pared 0 bases from V and 0 bases from J, leaving 10 bases between. The CDR3 loop spans 15 amino acids. Germline V CDR1 and CDR2: GTSNPN, SVGIG (reference sequence). Here the CDR3 DNA reads TGTGCCTGGAGTGTTGGGTACCTTAGCACAGATACGCAGTATTTT. It specifies CAWSVGYLSTDTQYF. Supplemented by reference TRBV30 and TRBJ2-3, the full variable domain reads SQTIHQWPATLVQPVGSPLSLECTVEGTSNPNLYWYRQAAGRGLQLLFYSVGIGQISSEVPQNLSASRPQDRQFILSSKKLLLSDSGFYLCAWSVGYLSTDTQYFGPGTRLTVL.

This clonotype was picked up many times. This rearrangement joins TRBV7-6 to TRBJ2-5; the D is unclear. V lost 1 base to trimming and J lost 5 bases, with 14 bases between them. Germline CDR1 SGHVS, CDR2 FNYEAQ. This CDR3 has 15 residues. In DNA, the CDR3 is TGTGCCAGCAGCTTAGAGACGGCCTTCGGGGAGACCCAGTACTTC. It codes for CASSLETAFGETQYF.

Ten or more counts support this clonotype. V gene TRBV30 combines with J gene TRBJ1-1; 8 bases line up with TRBD1. The germline CDR1 and CDR2 sequences are GTSNPN and SVGIG (reference sequence). CDR3 length: 15 residues. V lost 2 bases and J lost 4; bases outside the gene matches: 9. The CDR3 sequence is CAWSPRTGKGTEAFF. The CDR3 DNA sequence: TGTGCCTGGAGTCCGCGGACAGGGAAAGGCACTGAAGCTTTCTTT.

The chain is built from TRBV9 and TRBJ2-1, with 12 bases fitting TRBD2. The CDR3 is made up of 17 amino acids. J lost 2 bases, V lost 0 bases, and 3 bases had no gene match. CDR1 SGDLS and CDR2 YYNGEE come from the germline V gene. The CDR3 reads CASSVVGTSGPYNEQFF. The CDR3, as DNA: TGTGCCAGCAGCGTAGTAGGGACTAGCGGGCCCTACAATGAGCAGTTCTTC.

This clonotype has just one count. A clone one base away is much larger, so this may be a read error. As DNA, the CDR3 is TGCAGTGGGGCCCGGGACAGGGCTATTGAAGCTTTCTTT. It translates to CSGARDRAIEAFF. The chain is built from TRBV20-1 and TRBJ1-1; 9 positions match TRBD1. Germline V lookup: CDR1 DFQATT, CDR2 SNEGSKA (reference sequence). V shed 7 bases, J shed 7 bases, and the junction held 10 bases outside the gene matches. The CDR3 has 13 amino acids.

Notes on this clonotype: This may come from a read error, since a much larger clone is one base off. The rearrangement joins TRBV20-1 to TRBJ2-7, with 9 positions matching TRBD1. V lost 5 bases to trimming and J lost 7 bases; unmatched junction nucleotides: 18. The CDR3 runs 16 residues. Germline assignment: CDR1 DFQATT and CDR2 SNEGSKA (reference sequence). CDR3 sequence: CSAARADRGMSNEQYF. CDR3 DNA: TGCAGTGCTGCGAGGGCGGACAGGGGAATGAGCAATGAGCAGTACTTC.

The J gene is TRBJ2-2, the V gene TRBV5-5, with D possibly being TRBD1 or TRBD2 (5 bases each). Between the trimmed V and J ends, which lost 4 bases and 1 base, there was a span of 17 bases. The CDR3 has 17 residues. Germline V CDR1 and CDR2: SGHKS, YYEKEE (reference sequence). The CDR3, as DNA: TGTGCCAGCAGCGGGGGACGGTCCGCGCAGAACACCGGGGAGCTGTTTTTT. It codes for CASSGGRSAQNTGELFF.

In its sample, this clonotype was seen a few times. This chain joins TRBV20-1 and TRBJ1-2; D remains unclear. V was pared by 5 bases and J by 4 bases, with 20 bases between. Germline V gene lookup returns CDR1 DFQATT and CDR2 SNEGSKA (reference sequence). CDR3 size: 15 residues. The CDR3 spells CSADARKWQVYGYTF. The CDR3 DNA reads TGCAGTGCTGATGCCCGTAAGTGGCAAGTCTATGGCTACACCTTC.

This clonotype has ten or more counts. CDR3: CAWSADRVDYGYTF. The DNA of the CDR3 is TGTGCCTGGAGTGCGGACAGGGTTGACTATGGCTACACCTTC. This chain links TRBV30 with TRBJ1-2, with 8 bases matching TRBD1. CDR1 and CDR2 from the germline V gene are GTSNPN and SVGIG (reference sequence). With 1 base clipped from V and 3 bases from J, the junction kept 4 bases outside the gene matches. The CDR3 runs 14 residues.

The chain is built from TRBV20-1 and TRBJ2-7, with D tentatively TRBD1 (5 bases). This CDR3 has 18 residues. The V gene lost 4 bases and the J gene lost 1 base, with 26 bases spanning the gap. CDR1 is DFQATT and CDR2 is SNEGSKA in the germline V gene (reference sequence). CDR3 sequence (DNA): TGCAGTGCTACGGACGAAGGGCAGGGAATTCGCTGGTCCTACGAGCAGTACTTC. Translation gives CSATDEGQGIRWSYEQYF.

The chain recombines TRBV20-1 with TRBJ2-1; 10 bases fit TRBD1. The CDR3 is 15 residues long. Germline CDR1 reads DFQATT; CDR2 reads SNEGSKA (reference sequence). The V segment lost 6 bases and the J segment 5 bases; nucleotides outside the gene matches: 10. The CDR3, as DNA: TGCAGTGCGACGGAAGGGACAGGGGTAAACAATGAGCAGTTCTTC. Encoded protein: CSATEGTGVNNEQFF.

The V and J genes are TRBV11-2 and TRBJ2-5; TRBD2 matches at 10 bases. The V gene's germline CDR1 is SGHAT and CDR2 FQNNGV. J was trimmed by 3 bases and V by 3 bases; bases with no gene match: 4. The CDR3 spans 15 residues. The CDR3 sequence is CASSFLLAGEETQYF. In DNA, the CDR3 is TGTGCCAGCAGCTTTCTCCTAGCGGGAGAAGAGACCCAGTACTTC.

The chain carries TRBV6-1 and TRBJ2-2; the D call may be TRBD1 or TRBD2 (5 bases each). V shed 8 bases and J shed 5 bases, with 9 bases lying between them. Germline values: CDR1 MNHNS, CDR2 SASEGT. The CDR3 loop spans 12 amino acids. The CDR3 is CASEGTTGELFF. DNA of the CDR3: TGTGCCAGCGAAGGGACGACCGGGGAGCTGTTTTTT.

The CDR3 is CASSLAGGGELETQYF. The CDR3, as DNA: TGCGCCAGCAGCTTGGCCGGAGGCGGAGAGTTGGAGACCCAGTACTTC. The chain joins TRBV5-1 to TRBJ2-5; maybe TRBD2 (5 bases). This CDR3 has 16 residues. V lost 0 bases and J lost 5, with 17 bases in between. CDR1 is SGHRS, CDR2 YFSETQ, per germline. The variable domain in full, with the rest retrieved from reference TRBV5-1 and TRBJ2-5, is KAGVTQTPRYLIKTRGQQVTLSCSPISGHRSVSWYQQTPGQGLQFLFEYFSETQRNKGNFPGRFSGRQFSNSRSEMNVSTLELGDSALYLCASSLAGGGELETQYFGPGTRLLVL.

The chain carries TRBV6-1 and TRBJ1-6; weak D call: TRBD1 (6 bases). The germline V gene has CDR1 MNHNS and CDR2 SASEGT. The CDR3 runs to 16 residues. Trimming shortened V by 6 bases and J by 0 bases, and 12 bases separated the two germline ends. The CDR3 region has the DNA TGTGCCAGCAGGTCGACAGGAAGCTCCTATAATTCACCCCTCCACTTT. This translates into CASRSTGSSYNSPLHF.

The chain links TRBV19 to TRBJ1-5, with a tentative D call TRBD1 (6 bases). CDR3 size: 17 residues. Between the trimmed V and J ends, which lost 5 bases and 6 bases, there was a span of 23 bases. CDR1 is LNHDA, CDR2 SQIVND, per germline (reference sequence). The CDR3 here is CASSSGYREDRSQPQHF. The CDR3 nucleotides read TGTGCCAGTAGTTCTGGTTACAGGGAAGATCGCAGTCAGCCCCAGCATTTT. Together with reference TRBV19 and TRBJ1-5, the CDR3 gives the full variable domain: DGGITQSPKYLFRKEGQNVTLSCEQNLNHDAMYWYRQDPGQGLRLIYYSQIVNDFQKGDIAEGYSVSREKKESFPLTVTSAQKNPTAFYLCASSSGYREDRSQPQHFGDGTRLSIL.

The rearrangement uses TRBV14 and TRBJ2-2, with TRBD2 matching 10 bases. The CDR3 loop spans 18 amino acids. Germline V gives CDR1 SGHDN, CDR2 FVKESK. Trimming cost V 3 bases and J 7 bases; bases outside gene matches: 14. The CDR3 sequence: CASSHVAGSSGRGGELFF. DNA for the CDR3: TGTGCCAGCAGCCATGTCGCAGGTTCTAGCGGGAGAGGCGGGGAGCTGTTTTTT.

This clonotype was seen at least ten times. V and J are TRBV5-1 and TRBJ2-7; 7 nucleotides line up with TRBD2. The germline V gene encodes CDR1 SGHRS and CDR2 YFSETQ. After removal of 6 bases from V and 1 base from J, the junction contained 7 bases not matched to a gene. The CDR3 sequence is 14 residues long. The CDR3 nucleotides are TGCGCCAGCACCCTCGGGGGGTTTTCCTACGAGCAGTACTTC. This translates into CASTLGGFSYEQYF.

This clonotype was seen repeatedly, ten times or more. The genes are TRBV12-3 or TRBV12-4 and TRBJ2-5; D unclear. V gave up 3 bases and J gave up 5 bases, with 7 bases separating them. The CDR3 is 12 residues long. CDR3 sequence: CASSLYGETQYF. The CDR3 DNA sequence: TGTGCCAGCAGTTTGTATGGGGAGACCCAGTACTTC.

This clonotype has at least ten counts. V usage is TRBV6-1 and J usage is TRBJ1-1; D is undetermined. Germline CDR1 is MNHNS and CDR2 is SASEGT. The CDR3 totals 12 residues. Trimming stripped 7 bases from V and 4 bases from J, with 10 bases between. The CDR3 is CASTLPTTEAFF. The CDR3 DNA sequence: TGTGCCAGCACCCTACCCACCACTGAAGCTTTCTTT.

The rearrangement uses TRBV7-3 and TRBJ2-2; D is possibly TRBD2 (5 bases). The CDR3 totals 17 residues. V dropped 3 bases and J dropped 4 bases, with 18 bases sitting between them. CDR1 is SGHTA and CDR2 is FQGTGA in the germline V gene. CDR3 in amino acids: CASSFLPSPAGTGELFF. CDR3 coding DNA: TGTGCCAGCAGCTTTCTCCCATCGCCCGCGGGCACCGGGGAGCTGTTTTTT. Based on the CDR3 plus reference TRBV7-3 and TRBJ2-2, the full variable domain is GAGVSQTPSNKVTEKGKYVELRCDPISGHTALYWYRQSLGQGPEFLIYFQGTGAADDSGLPNDRFFAVRPEGSVSTLKIQRTERGDSAVYLCASSFLPSPAGTGELFFGEGSRLTVL.

The chain has TRBV20-1 and TRBJ2-1; the match to TRBD2 covers 16 bases. The CDR3 is 17 residues long. Unmatched junction bases numbered 12, after V lost 5 bases and J lost 8 bases. Germline V CDR1 and CDR2: DFQATT, SNEGSKA (reference sequence). This CDR3 is CSAPGGTSGRALDEQFF. CDR3 DNA: TGCAGTGCTCCGGGTGGGACTAGCGGGAGGGCCCTCGATGAGCAGTTCTTC.

This clonotype has just a few counts. V is TRBV7-9 and J is TRBJ1-3; no clear D. Per germline, CDR1 SEHNR and CDR2 FQNEAQ (reference sequence). This CDR3 contains 15 residues. V was shortened by 4 bases and J by 0 bases, with 10 bases between the two germline ends. The CDR3 spells CASSSYTDSGNTIYF. The CDR3 bases are TGTGCCAGCAGCTCCTACACAGACTCTGGAAACACCATATATTTT.

The chain is built from TRBV18 and TRBJ1-1; the D is unclear. Germline V gene sequence: CDR1 KGHSH, CDR2 LQKENI. V dropped 1 base and J dropped 1 base, with 13 bases sitting between them. This CDR3 region has 16 residues. The CDR3 nucleotides read TGTGCCAGCTCACCACTGTCAGCGGGTTGGAACACTGAAGCTTTCTTT. It specifies CASSPLSAGWNTEAFF. The whole variable domain, remainder taken from reference TRBV18 and TRBJ1-1, is NAGVMQNPRHLVRRRGQEARLRCSPMKGHSHVYWYRQLPEEGLKFMVYLQKENIIDESGMPKERFSAEFPKEGPSILRIQQVVRGDSAAYFCASSPLSAGWNTEAFFGQGTRLTVV.

This clonotype was found a few times. The chain links TRBV28 to TRBJ1-1; no reliable D call. This CDR3 is built from 14 residues. Trimming took 2 bases from V and 3 from J, leaving 10 bases between them. Germline V gene sequence: CDR1 MDHEN, CDR2 SYDVKM. DNA of the CDR3: TGTGCCAGCAGTTTACCCCGCGGTCACACTGAAGCTTTCTTT. It translates to CASSLPRGHTEAFF. The full variable domain, with the rest looked up from reference TRBV28 and TRBJ1-1, is DVKVTQSSRYLVKRTGEKVFLECVQDMDHENMFWYRQDPGLGLRLIYFSYDVKMKEKGDIPEGYSVSREKKERFSLILESASTNQTSMYLCASSLPRGHTEAFFGQGTRLTVV.